This passage covers 27 T cell receptor beta chains from one sample sequenced in a study of vaccination and CD4 T cells after COVID-19. No antigen has been assigned to these receptors. Treatment described: roughly nine-day PBMC culture with coronavirus spike peptide pools or control peptides (ViraFEST assay). Sequencing of DNA taken from cultured CD4+ T cells relied on the Oncomine TCR Beta short-read assay. In TCRdb, the PCR reads were re-called with MiXCR into one record per CDR3 protein. There are about 20,000 distinct CDR3 sequences in the sample; roughly 37% occur only once, and approximately 17% lies in the top ten. Here the sequenced sample was CD4+ T cells from blood, cultured in vitro, taken before SARS-CoV-2 vaccination. All receptors derive from a human donor who received a COVID-19 vaccine.

The chain has TRBV27 and TRBJ1-6; D unresolved. The ends were cut back, 8 bases at V and 4 bases at J, with 9 bases in the middle. Germline V CDR1 and CDR2: MNHEY, SMNVEV (reference sequence). The CDR3 is 13 amino acids. CDR3 in DNA: TGTGCCAGCTCTTTCAGGTATAATTCACCCCTCCACTTT. Amino acids: CASSFRYNSPLHF.

This clonotype is categorized as medium-sized. The rearrangement links TRBV19 to TRBJ1-5; D is unclear. The CDR3 is 13 residues long. Germline values: CDR1 LNHDA, CDR2 SQIVND (reference sequence). Trimming removed 3 bases at V and 4 bases at J, with 7 bases between. CDR3 loop: CASSMNGNQPQHF. The CDR3 DNA sequence: TGTGCCAGTAGTATGAACGGGAATCAGCCCCAGCATTTT.

This clonotype was found a few times. The V gene is TRBV6-1, the J gene TRBJ2-5; a weak D match, TRBD2 (6 bases). Germline V gene lookup returns CDR1 MNHNS and CDR2 SASEGT. With 2 bases removed from V and 5 bases from J, the gap between germline ends came to 15 bases. This CDR3 region has 15 residues. The CDR3 region is CASSENPSGGETQYF. The DNA of the CDR3 is TGTGCCAGCAGTGAAAATCCGAGTGGGGGGGAGACCCAGTACTTC.

The chain has TRBV7-2 and TRBJ2-7; D call uncertain. Trimming cost V 3 bases and J 3 bases, with 9 bases left between them. This CDR3 comprises 13 residues. Germline values: CDR1 SGHTA, CDR2 FQGNSA. CDR3 bases: TGTGCCAGCAGCTTTGGGATCCACTACGAGCAGTACTTC. Protein sequence: CASSFGIHYEQYF.

The chain combines TRBV6-1 with TRBJ2-4; tentative D call: TRBD2 (5 bases). The CDR3 totals 15 residues. Germline V gene sequence: CDR1 MNHNS, CDR2 SASEGT. Trimming shortened V by 2 bases and J by 6 bases, and 14 bases separated the two germline ends. The CDR3 is CASSEFQRRGNIQYF. In DNA form, the CDR3 reads TGTGCCAGCAGTGAATTCCAGCGACGGGGAAACATTCAGTACTTC.

The chain joins TRBV7-9 to TRBJ2-5; D might be TRBD1 (6 bases). The CDR3 is 15 residues long. V was shortened by 3 bases and J by 4 bases, with 15 bases between the two germline ends. Germline V lookup: CDR1 SEHNR, CDR2 FQNEAQ (reference sequence). This CDR3 reads CASSFGTNLGETQYF. In DNA form, the CDR3 reads TGTGCCAGCAGCTTCGGGACAAACCTGGGAGAGACCCAGTACTTC. Together with reference TRBV7-9 and TRBJ2-5, the CDR3 gives the full variable domain: DTGVSQNPRHKITKRGQNVTFRCDPISEHNRLYWYRQTLGQGPEFLTYFQNEAQLEKSRLLSDRFSAERPKGSFSTLEIQRTEQGDSAMYLCASSFGTNLGETQYFGPGTRLLVL.

The gene calls are TRBV4-2 and TRBJ1-2, with TRBD1 identical over 8 bases. V lost 4 bases and J lost 3; bases outside the gene matches: 7. The germline CDR1 and CDR2 sequences are LGHNA and YNFKEQ. The CDR3 sequence is 15 residues long. CDR3 in amino acids: CASSPAGGADYGYTF. The CDR3 region has the DNA TGTGCCAGCAGCCCGGCAGGGGGCGCGGACTATGGCTACACCTTC.

The table lists this clonotype with a few counts. The chain uses TRBV10-1 and TRBJ1-1; D not certain. The CDR3 is 13 residues long. Germline-derived CDR1 and CDR2 are WNHNN and SYGVQD (reference sequence). V was cut by 5 bases and J by 2 bases, with 9 bases left in between. CDR3 protein: CASSLTANTEAFF. CDR3 nucleotides: TGCGCCAGCAGTCTTACGGCCAACACTGAAGCTTTCTTT.

This clonotype came up a few times. The chain links TRBV19 to TRBJ1-2, with 7 bases that match TRBD1. The trim removed 4 bases at V and 5 bases at J, leaving 10 bases unmatched. The CDR3 length is 15 residues. Germline V lookup: CDR1 LNHDA, CDR2 SQIVND (reference sequence). The CDR3 loop is CASSSRSQGGYGYTF. In DNA, the CDR3 is TGTGCCAGTAGTAGCCGGTCCCAGGGGGGGTATGGCTACACCTTC.

V gene TRBV5-1 combines with J gene TRBJ1-1; 8 positions match TRBD1. The length of the CDR3 is 16 residues. V lost 4 bases to trimming and J lost 4 bases; unmatched junction nucleotides: 12. Germline lookup yields CDR1 SGHRS and CDR2 YFSETQ. CDR3 DNA: TGCGCCAGCAGCCGCGGGACAGGTTGGGAGAGCACTGAAGCTTTCTTT. Encoded protein: CASSRGTGWESTEAFF.

This clonotype has more than one count but fewer than ten. V and J are TRBV20-1 and TRBJ2-3; D remains ambiguous. Trimming took 3 bases from V and 1 from J, leaving 5 bases between them. CDR1 and CDR2 from the germline V gene are DFQATT and SNEGSKA (reference sequence). This CDR3 has 12 amino acids. Here the CDR3 DNA reads TGCAGTGCTAGGATTGGCACAGATACGCAGTATTTT. Amino acid sequence: CSARIGTDTQYF.

The V call is TRBV6-1, the J call TRBJ2-7, with TRBD2 identical over 7 bases. The CDR3 is 15 residues long. Losses at the gene ends were 0 bases for V and 0 bases for J; bases not matched to a gene: 2. Looked up from germline, CDR1 is MNHNS and CDR2 is SASEGT. The CDR3 loop reads CASSEAGGVSYEQYF. DNA for the CDR3: TGTGCCAGCAGTGAAGCGGGGGGGGTCTCCTACGAGCAGTACTTC.

The chain uses TRBV20-1 and TRBJ2-1, with TRBD2 identical over 12 bases. The CDR3 has 17 residues. CDR1 is DFQATT, CDR2 SNEGSKA, per germline (reference sequence). V was pared by 0 bases and J by 10 bases, with 13 bases of the junction left unmatched. This CDR3 is CSARDSTLAGGPGEQFF. As DNA, the CDR3 is TGCAGTGCTAGAGATTCTACCCTAGCGGGGGGGCCCGGGGAGCAGTTCTTC.

The rearrangement joins TRBV28 to TRBJ1-5; TRBD1 aligns across 7 bases. The ends lost 3 bases at V and 0 bases at J; junction bases unmatched: 14. This CDR3 contains 19 residues. Germline V gene lookup returns CDR1 MDHEN and CDR2 SYDVKM. In DNA form, the CDR3 reads TGTGCCAGCAGTTTCCTGTTCGCGGGACAGAAATATAGCAATCAGCCCCAGCATTTT. As protein: CASSFLFAGQKYSNQPQHF.

This chain joins TRBV6-1 and TRBJ2-2; no firm D call. Germline lookup yields CDR1 MNHNS and CDR2 SASEGT. The CDR3 loop spans 15 amino acids. Trimming cost V 2 bases and J 3 bases, with 10 bases left between them. CDR3 residues: CASSEWGAHTGELFF. The CDR3 DNA reads TGTGCCAGCAGTGAATGGGGTGCCCACACCGGGGAGCTGTTTTTT.

The chain employs TRBV4-1 and TRBJ2-2, with 8 positions matching TRBD2. This CDR3 contains 20 residues. V lost 5 bases to trimming and J lost 7 bases; unmatched junction nucleotides: 24. Germline values: CDR1 MGHRA, CDR2 YSYEKL. The CDR3 DNA follows: TGCGCCAGCAGCTCACAGGGTAGGCTTTCGTGGACTAGCAGAATCGGGGAGCTGTTTTTT. It codes for CASSSQGRLSWTSRIGELFF.

This clonotype was detected only a few times. The rearrangement links TRBV24-1 to TRBJ1-2; weak D call: TRBD1 (6 bases). Germline CDR1 and CDR2: KGHDR and SFDVKD. This CDR3 is 13 amino acids long. Trimming took off 4 bases at V and 7 bases at J, with 12 bases between the two ends. The CDR3 nucleotides are TGTGCCACCAGTGACCCACGGACAGCTGGCTACACCTTC. The encoded protein is CATSDPRTAGYTF.

The chain couples TRBV20-1 to TRBJ1-6, with TRBD1 as a possible D gene (5 bases). The CDR3 extends over 12 amino acids. Germline lookup yields CDR1 DFQATT and CDR2 SNEGSKA (reference sequence). Deletions cut 0 bases from V and 9 bases from J, with 6 bases between. The CDR3 DNA reads as TGCAGTGCTAGAGAGGGGGGTTCACCCCTCCACTTT. Amino acid sequence: CSAREGGSPLHF.

This chain links TRBV6-1 with TRBJ1-2; D possibly corresponds to TRBD1 (5 bases). V was shortened by 4 bases and J by 4 bases, with 13 bases between the two germline ends. CDR1 is MNHNS and CDR2 is SASEGT in the germline V gene. This CDR3 region has 14 residues. DNA of the CDR3: TGTGCCAGCAGTGCTACCCGACAGAGCTATGGCTACACCTTC. Its protein product is CASSATRQSYGYTF.

In its sample, this clonotype was seen once. V and J are TRBV19 and TRBJ1-3; D is unclear. The CDR3 has 13 residues. Looked up from germline, CDR1 is LNHDA and CDR2 is SQIVND (reference sequence). V was pared by 4 bases and J by 4 bases, with 8 bases between. CDR3 sequence (DNA): TGTGCCAGTAGTACGGATGAAGGAAACACCATATATTTT. Protein: CASSTDEGNTIYF.

V and J are TRBV9 and TRBJ1-6; 10 positions agree with TRBD1. V gave up 0 bases and J gave up 7 bases; unmatched junction bases: 4. This CDR3 has 16 residues. The V gene's germline CDR1 is SGDLS and CDR2 YYNGEE. CDR3: CASSVGGGQGNSPLHF. CDR3 coding DNA: TGTGCCAGCAGCGTAGGAGGGGGACAGGGGAATTCACCCCTCCACTTT.

This clonotype occurred a few times. In DNA form, the CDR3 reads TGTGCTAGTGGTTTGGTACAGAATTCACCCCTCCACTTT. Translation gives CASGLVQNSPLHF. This chain uses TRBV12-5 with TRBJ1-6; no clear D gene. Trimming removed 0 bases at V and 7 bases at J, with 4 bases between. Germline CDR1 reads LGHNT; CDR2 reads FRNRAP. The CDR3 has 13 amino acids.

V gene TRBV19 combines with J gene TRBJ1-6; 10 bases fit TRBD1. V gave up 5 bases and J gave up 3 bases; unmatched junction bases: 1. The CDR3 is 15 residues long. Germline CDR1 and CDR2: LNHDA and SQIVND (reference sequence). The CDR3 nucleotides read TGTGCCAGTAGTTGGGACAGGGGCTATAATTCACCCCTCCACTTT. Translated: CASSWDRGYNSPLHF. The variable domain in full, with the rest retrieved from reference TRBV19 and TRBJ1-6, is DGGITQSPKYLFRKEGQNVTLSCEQNLNHDAMYWYRQDPGQGLRLIYYSQIVNDFQKGDIAEGYSVSREKKESFPLTVTSAQKNPTAFYLCASSWDRGYNSPLHFGNGTRLTVT.

The chain is built from TRBV5-4 and TRBJ2-2; a possible D gene is TRBD2 (6 bases). The germline CDR1 and CDR2 sequences are SGHNT and YYREEE (reference sequence). This CDR3 has 14 amino acids. Between the trimmed V and J ends, which lost 2 bases and 5 bases, there was a span of 10 bases. The CDR3 nucleotides are TGTGCCAGCAGCTTAGGAGGGGTAACCGGGGAGCTGTTTTTT. It encodes CASSLGGVTGELFF.

A few counts support this clonotype. The chain joins TRBV6-1 to TRBJ1-2; D ambiguous. This CDR3 contains 13 residues. Germline CDR1 and CDR2: MNHNS and SASEGT. V lost 6 bases to trimming and J lost 3 bases, with 11 bases between them. The CDR3, as DNA: TGTGCCAGCAGGGCGGGGAGGGACTATGGCTACACCTTC. Translated, it gives CASRAGRDYGYTF.

This chain joins TRBV5-4 and TRBJ2-5; the D gene is possibly TRBD2 (5 bases). Trimming shortened V by 2 bases and J by 4 bases, and 9 bases separated the two germline ends. The germline V gene has CDR1 SGHNT and CDR2 YYREEE (reference sequence). The CDR3 length is 13 residues. CDR3 sequence: CASSFEGLETQYF. In nucleotides, the CDR3 is TGTGCCAGCAGCTTTGAGGGATTAGAGACCCAGTACTTC.

The chain joins TRBV5-5 to TRBJ2-1; TRBD2 matches at 7 bases. V gave up 0 bases and J gave up 4 bases; unmatched junction bases: 4. This CDR3 comprises 15 residues. The germline CDR1 and CDR2 sequences are SGHKS and YYEKEE (reference sequence). CDR3 loop: CASSLGRGTYNEQFF. CDR3 DNA sequence: TGTGCCAGCAGCTTGGGGCGGGGGACGTACAATGAGCAGTTCTTC.